This passage covers 9 T cell receptor beta chains from one sample sequenced in a study of T cell changes during pregnancy in multiple sclerosis. The data were produced by immunoSEQ multiplex PCR, yet TCRdb's version contains in-frame clones alone and is incomplete. Found here are 70,000 or so clones, around 92% of them singletons; the top ten hold roughly 2%. The specimen was peripheral blood, collected in the third trimester of pregnancy. These receptors all stem from a female donor in good health, enrolled as a control in a pregnancy study.

Written as DNA, the CDR3 is TGTGCCAGCTCCCGGGGGGCACTAGCGGGGACCTCCTACGAGCAGTACTTC. Translating it yields CASSRGALAGTSYEQYF. The V and J genes are TRBV18 and TRBJ2-7; 10 bases align to TRBD2. The CDR3 extends over 17 amino acids. The J segment lost 0 bases and the V segment lost 6 bases, leaving 11 bases of the junction unmatched. Germline CDR1 KGHSH, CDR2 LQKENI.

This chain links TRBV7-8 with TRBJ2-2; no clear D. Between the trimmed V and J ends, which lost 1 base and 2 bases, there was a span of 8 bases. Germline loops: CDR1 SGHVS, CDR2 FQNEAQ. The CDR3 totals 15 residues. CDR3 sequence reads: CASSLDAVNTGELFF. The CDR3 DNA is TGTGCCAGCAGCTTAGATGCAGTAAACACCGGGGAGCTGTTTTTT.

The genes are TRBV5-4 and TRBJ1-4; 10 bases match TRBD1. V was clipped by 3 bases and J by 8 bases; unmatched bases: 4. The CDR3 sequence is 14 residues long. From germline, CDR1 is SGHNT and CDR2 YYREEE (reference sequence). As DNA, the CDR3 is TGTGCCAGCAGCTCCCGGGACAGGGGCGAAAAACTGTTTTTT. Translated: CASSSRDRGEKLFF.

This chain connects TRBV2 to TRBJ1-4; D ambiguous. The V gene lost 5 bases and the J gene lost 3 bases, with 10 bases spanning the gap. Germline CDR1 and CDR2: SNHLY and FYNNEI. The CDR3 consists of 14 residues. CDR3 DNA sequence: TGTGCCAGCAGTACCGGGAAAGCTAATGAAAAACTGTTTTTT. Protein product: CASSTGKANEKLFF.

V gene TRBV28 combines with J gene TRBJ1-5; 8 bases agree with TRBD1. The ends lost 10 bases at V and 4 bases at J; junction bases unmatched: 15. Germline assignment: CDR1 MDHEN and CDR2 SYDVKM. CDR3 length equals 16 residues. CDR3 in DNA: TGTGCCACCATGCTTAGGACAGGGAGGGCAAATCAGCCCCAGCATTTT. Its protein is CATMLRTGRANQPQHF.

The chain links TRBV11-2 to TRBJ2-3; D not certain. Trimming took off 5 bases at V and 4 bases at J, with 19 bases between the two ends. CDR1 and CDR2 (germline): SGHAT, FQNNGV. This CDR3 has 16 amino acids. The CDR3 sequence: CASSLSRRTTADTQYF. CDR3 DNA: TGTGCCAGCAGCCTCTCGCGCCGTACCACGGCAGATACGCAGTATTTT.

The chain joins TRBV5-1 to TRBJ2-7; D perhaps matches TRBD2 (5 bases). Germline-derived CDR1 and CDR2 are SGHRS and YFSETQ. The CDR3 length is 18 residues. Between the trimmed V and J ends, which lost 3 bases and 0 bases, there was a span of 22 bases. CDR3 DNA: TGCGCCAGCAGCTGGACGCTAGCCAGTAGGCATAGCTCCTACGAGCAGTACTTC. Translated: CASSWTLASRHSSYEQYF. The variable domain in full, completed from reference TRBV5-1 and TRBJ2-7, reads KAGVTQTPRYLIKTRGQQVTLSCSPISGHRSVSWYQQTPGQGLQFLFEYFSETQRNKGNFPGRFSGRQFSNSRSEMNVSTLELGDSALYLCASSWTLASRHSSYEQYFGPGTRLTVT.

V and J are TRBV7-2 and TRBJ2-5, with D possibly matching TRBD1 (5 bases). The germline V gene has CDR1 SGHTA and CDR2 FQGNSA. V gave up 3 bases and J gave up 1 base, with 6 bases separating them. CDR3 size: 13 residues. This CDR3 is CASSFQGQETQYF. CDR3 DNA sequence: TGTGCCAGCAGCTTCCAGGGCCAAGAGACCCAGTACTTC.

The rearrangement uses TRBV7-6 and TRBJ1-5; 7 bases match TRBD1. Unmatched junction bases numbered 11, after V lost 2 bases and J lost 1 base. This CDR3 spans 18 amino acids. Germline V gene data show CDR1 as SGHVS and CDR2 as FNYEAQ. CDR3 coding DNA: TGTGCCAGCAGCTTACCCCCCCGACAGGGACAGAGCAATCAGCCCCAGCATTTT. Translation: CASSLPPRQGQSNQPQHF.